The entry below gives a single TCR beta chain sequence along with its context. Its antigen remains undetermined. No much larger clone is present one base from it, and per-base qualities are unavailable. The entry originates in a study of cytomegalovirus exposure and HLA in healthy donors (dated by TCRdb to the late 2010s). Context from the whole study: An earlier analysis of 550 to 700 of the donors reported approximately 270 Gb of sequence data and some 120 million unique TCR beta sequences from about 179 million T cells. Roughly 300 gigabases of sequencing data and approximately 91 million unique TCR sequences made up an early release that covered 640 HLA-typed donors. Donor age, sex, ethnicity and CMV serostatus were compiled alongside the repertoire data. The study aimed to test whether cataloging public T cell receptors could reveal signatures of past pathogen exposure. Using immunosequencing, the study profiled T cell repertoires from 550 to 750 subjects and related those repertoires to cytomegalovirus serostatus. About 5 DR-DQ haplotypes were handled as single units for association and clustering, since linkage in the cohort was strong. Rather than drawing on any new phenotypic data, the later analysis identified candidate immune exposures from TCR beta sequences and the way those sequences occurred across donors. Both class I and class II loci were covered by HLA typing, at four-digit resolution. Genome-wide SNP genotypes for about three fifths of the roughly 700 donors were used in a later genetic analysis, which treated that subset as a discovery cohort. In a later analysis, previously published TCR beta repertoires from more than 500 donors were re-analyzed and high-resolution HLA genotyping was added so that TCR occurrence patterns could be studied. The number of typed donors differed by locus: about 629-630 for A, B, C, DRB1 and DQB1; some 500 for DQA1; 606 for DPA1; and around 450 for DPB1. On average, roughly 200,000 unique TCR beta nucleotide sequences were sequenced per donor among about 400 genotyped donors of the cohort, with roughly 18% of those sequences being non-productive. A separate validation cohort of 90 to 150 different subjects was used in addition to the approximately 700-subject first cohort. Of the roughly 430 genotyped donors, about 80% fell in the genetic ancestry cluster associated with self-reported Caucasian donors. High-throughput TCR immunosequencing, statistical association of individual TCRs with disease status, and machine learning were combined to predict cytomegalovirus infection status. In an earlier analysis of a few hundred of the donors, high-throughput TCR beta sequencing was used to judge whether each TCR beta V gene segment behaved as functional or pseudogenic. All discovery cohort repertoires had been generated on a single sequencing platform. Study-wide conclusions, independent of this receptor: In an earlier analysis of approximately 600 of the donors, most TCR beta V segments were observed in productive rearrangements about 90% or about 30% of the time, broadly matching IMGT annotations. According to a later analysis, TCR association rates differed among HLA loci, with DRB1 alleles showing the most associated TCRs and HLA-C alleles showing the fewest. According to the authors, the approach could potentially be generalized to other disease states and immunological phenotypes. Presence/absence analyses assumed roughly uniform sequencing depth across donors, an assumption that may not hold. The sequencing pipeline was judged likely to have produced a cluster of highly shared sequence variants as a technical artifact. Because HLA typing was unavailable for some donors at each locus, only the typed subset was used in association tests. An association between a missense DCLRE1C variant and V-gene and J-gene trimming of TCR beta chains was found in a later genetic analysis and replicated in an independent cohort. A further reported finding was that TCR beta sequences accurately predicted the HLA-A and HLA-B alleles for most subjects in the first cohort. When HLA alleles, especially DR and DQ, strongly co-occurred, attributing TCR associations to individual alleles was difficult. A later analysis found that most CMV-associated TCR beta chains appeared HLA-restricted, with HLA associations seemingly driven largely by CMV exposure. In vitro tests confirmed that three of the cytomegalovirus-associated TCR beta chains recognize cytomegalovirus antigens. The study listed 170 or so TCR beta chains as associated with cytomegalovirus. Across donors, most TCR sequences were observed very rarely, whereas some public TCRs were present in many individuals. A later analysis found that HLA-associated TCR beta chains were more clonally expanded and had lower generation probabilities than equally common non-associated chains. According to a later analysis, parvovirus B19, influenza, CMV and Epstein-Barr virus appeared linked to several top co-occurrence clusters. Because the 87-base-pair reads could not distinguish some IMGT-functional V segments, including TRBV6-2 and TRBV6-3, those segments were excluded. For the cohort, immune exposure information was limited to CMV serostatus. Because counts were too low, 15 to 20 rarely observed V segments, including chromosome 9 orphons, were excluded from the earlier analysis of around 590 of the donors. The cohort was sequenced for TCR beta chains only, and without alpha or paired-chain data the features that could be detected were limited. A later analysis associated 15,000 to 20,000 TCR beta sequences with specific HLA alleles at a false discovery rate of 0.05. According to a later genetic analysis, donors in an Asian-associated ancestry cluster had fewer N-insertions in productive TCRs than the approximately 670-donor mean. Cytomegalovirus status was reported to be diagnosed by the classifier with high specificity and sensitivity in both the original and validation cohorts. Linkage disequilibrium might explain the correlated functional status among segregating V segments, but an unknown experimental factor could not be ruled out.

Library preparation employed the immunoSEQ multiplex PCR assay. For the multiplex PCR, a mixture combining 60 forward primers for TCR Vbeta segments and 13 reverse primers for TCR Jbeta segments was used. A multiplex PCR assay on genomic DNA amplified the CDR3 region of rearranged TCR beta genes. On the Illumina HiSeq System, the amplified TCR beta libraries were sequenced as 87-base-pair reads. As for the authors' bioinformatics: A later analysis tallied roughly 78 million unique TCR beta chains across the 640 or so repertoires, and around 9.9 million of those chains were shared by two or more donors. Raw reads were error-corrected and collapsed into unique sequences with a nearest-neighbor algorithm that merged closely related sequences to remove PCR and sequencing errors. Alignment of CDR3 sequences to IMGT reference sequences was used to assign V, D and J gene segments. For a sequence to be retained, a match of at least six nucleotides was required to both a V gene segment and a J gene segment. Rearrangements were classified as productive when the CDR3 lacked stop codons and remained in frame with V and J, and all other rearrangements were classified as non-productive. Following IMGT convention, CDR3 was defined as the stretch from the second conserved V-encoded cysteine to the conserved J-encoded phenylalanine. The earlier analysis of about 590 of the donors excluded sequences that lacked an unambiguous match to a single V gene segment. In an earlier analysis of 450 to 750 of the donors, a V segment was called functional when productive rearrangements were above 56.7%, and segregating when the standard deviation between donors exceeded 5%. A statistical classification framework was developed to diagnose cytomegalovirus status using the catalog of TCR beta chain sequences. In a later analysis, V and J genes were assigned by comparing TCR nucleotide sequences against IMGT/GENE-DB human TR gene sequences. A later analysis assigned CDR3 sequences and most-parsimonious VDJ recombination scenarios with the TCRdist pipeline. In a later analysis, every TCR beta chain was defined by the combination of its CDR3 amino acid sequence and its V-gene family, and reads without a unique V-gene family were dropped. As a way to deal with suspected cross-contamination and a sequencing artifact, a later analysis dropped nearly 600 nucleotide sequences that were highly shared and had low generation probability. In a later analysis, a clonal expansion index for each public chain was calculated from normalized within-repertoire ranks of inferred template counts. Generation probabilities in a later analysis came from a VDJ recombination model fitted to out-of-frame rearrangements, and those results were checked against IGoR. A later analysis scored TCR-TCR, TCR-HLA and TCR-CMV co-occurrence with hypergeometric tests, applying a repertoire-size bias correction to TCR pairs. A later analysis estimated false discovery rates by permuting HLA or CMV assignments 20 times. A later analysis grouped co-occurring TCRs with DBSCAN, adding TCRdist sequence similarity when clustering within HLA-allele-positive subsets. Repertoires with fewer than 30,000 or more than 120,000 public chains, plus five repertoires with anomalous nucleotide sharing, were excluded from co-occurrence clustering. TCRdb provides this immuneACCESS table in a form limited to in-frame rearrangements. Some clones are lacking; in checked studies, under half of them reflect an unresolved V gene, and why the rest are absent is not known. D and trimming were read from the DNA, whereas the V and J calls and clone size are those reported in that table. The sample table lists 99,000 or so clones, roughly three quarters of them with a count of one. 3% to 4% of the sample is held by the ten biggest clonotypes.

Counted from cysteine to phenylalanine, this CDR3 has 14 amino acids. This entry keeps only the CDR3 DNA: 42 bases, framed from base 1. The germline V gene (reference sequence) gives CDR1 as WNHNN and CDR2 as SYGVQD. V loses 5 bases, J loses 6 bases, and the germline ends lie 17 bases apart. The cohort consisted of 666 healthy bone marrow donors. At the time of sampling, all cohort members were nominally healthy, though unrecorded immune exposures were likely present. The donor tested CMV seropositive and was one of the 289 seropositive cohort members. Every donor gave a peripheral blood sample, and the peripheral blood mononuclear cells from that sample were used for TCR beta sequencing. Genomic DNA was extracted from the blood cell samples with the Qiagen DNeasy Blood Extraction Kit.

This clonotype was sampled from a male donor in good health and CMV-seropositive. Sequencing was performed on PBMCs. Here the chain combines TRBV10-1 and TRBJ2-7; perhaps TRBD1 is the D gene, with 6 bases matching. The nucleotides read TGCGCCAGCAGTCAAGGGGGACCAGCAGTCGAGCAGTACTTC. Translated, this gives CASSQGGPAVEQYF.